These 21 T cell receptor beta chains came from one sample sequenced in a study of PD-L1 blockade in urothelial cancer. Using immunoSEQ multiplex PCR, the repertoire was profiled, and TCRdb retains in-frame clones only, with some absent. The sample lists approximately 100,000 clones; approximately 85% were seen once. The sample here was PBMCs, taken around atezolizumab (anti-PD-L1) treatment. The receptor source for this set is a man aged 45-65 years with urothelial cancer.

The chain is built from TRBV5-8 and TRBJ2-7; tentative D call: TRBD2 (5 bases). CDR3 length: 14 residues. The germline V and J ends were trimmed by 4 bases and 3 bases, with 14 bases remaining between them. Germline V gene data show CDR1 as SGHTS and CDR2 as YDEGEE. The CDR3 loop reads CASSGYERSYEQYF. The CDR3 bases are TGTGCCAGCAGCGGGTATGAGCGGAGCTACGAGCAGTACTTC.

This chain links TRBV7-9 with TRBJ2-3; 9 bases map to TRBD2. Germline loops: CDR1 SEHNR, CDR2 FQNEAQ (reference sequence). This CDR3 is 17 amino acids long. The V gene end was trimmed by 3 bases and the J gene end by 8 bases; junction bases not matched to a gene: 15. In nucleotides, the CDR3 is TGTGCCAGCAGCTTTTCGGGTCGCGGGAGGGCCATTGGTACGCAGTATTTT. As protein: CASSFSGRGRAIGTQYF. Combining the CDR3 with reference TRBV7-9 and TRBJ2-3 gives the whole variable domain DTGVSQNPRHKITKRGQNVTFRCDPISEHNRLYWYRQTLGQGPEFLTYFQNEAQLEKSRLLSDRFSAERPKGSFSTLEIQRTEQGDSAMYLCASSFSGRGRAIGTQYFGPGTRLTVL.

The chain's CDR3 is CASSMTLVAGSDTIYF. DNA of the CDR3: TGTGCCAGTAGTATGACCCTCGTGGCAGGGTCGGACACCATATATTTT. The chain combines TRBV19 with TRBJ1-3; TRBD1 might be the D (5 bases). The V and J ends lost 3 bases and 8 bases respectively, with 20 bases between them. The germline CDR1 and CDR2 sequences are LNHDA and SQIVND (reference sequence). The CDR3 has 16 residues.

This clone came up a few times. V gene TRBV5-8 combines with J gene TRBJ1-1; TRBD1 matches at 10 bases. The CDR3 loop spans 18 amino acids. The J segment lost 6 bases and the V segment lost 4 bases, leaving 18 bases of the junction unmatched. The germline V gene encodes CDR1 SGHTS and CDR2 YDEGEE. The CDR3 region has the DNA TGTGCCAGCAGCAAAACCGGGACAGGGGCCCGAAAGGACCCTGAAGCTTTCTTT. Its protein is CASSKTGTGARKDPEAFF.

This sequence joins TRBV2 and TRBJ1-5; TRBD1 aligns across 9 bases. In germline, CDR1 is SNHLY, CDR2 FYNNEI. The V and J ends lost 9 bases and 1 base, in that order; junction bases with no gene match: 7. The CDR3 totals 15 residues. In DNA, the CDR3 is TGTGCCAGTAGAAAACAGGGGGCCAGCAATCAGCCCCAGCATTTT. Protein product: CASRKQGASNQPQHF.

The chain couples TRBV4-1 to TRBJ2-1, with D possibly TRBD2 on 6 matching bases. The CDR3 length is 15 residues. The V gene's germline CDR1 is MGHRA and CDR2 YSYEKL. The ends were cut back, 4 bases at V and 2 bases at J, with 12 bases in the middle. The CDR3 spells CASSLDSGTYNEQFF. The CDR3 region has the DNA TGCGCCAGCAGCCTAGATAGCGGTACCTACAATGAGCAGTTCTTC.

The rearrangement uses TRBV6-5 and TRBJ1-2, with 9 bases identical to TRBD1. This CDR3 comprises 13 residues. V dropped 6 bases and J dropped 5; count of bases not matched to a gene: 4. The germline CDR1 and CDR2 sequences are MNHEY and SVGAGI. Here the CDR3 DNA reads TGTGCCAGCAGCCCCGGGACAGGGTATGGCTACACCTTC. The encoded protein is CASSPGTGYGYTF.

The chain couples TRBV7-2 to TRBJ2-2, with TRBD1 matching 10 bases. V dropped 6 bases and J dropped 5; count of bases not matched to a gene: 6. The CDR3 covers 15 residues. Germline CDR1 reads SGHTA; CDR2 reads FQGNSA. The CDR3 spells CASRRDRGPTGELFF. The CDR3 region has the DNA TGTGCCAGCAGGAGGGACAGGGGACCGACCGGGGAGCTGTTTTTT.

The chain links TRBV25-1 to TRBJ2-7, with 7 nucleotides matching TRBD2. With V trimmed by 4 bases and J by 4 bases, 7 bases remained unmatched. Per germline, CDR1 MGHDK and CDR2 SYGVNS. This CDR3 contains 14 residues. This CDR3 is CASSVGGSGYEQYF. CDR3 sequence (DNA): TGTGCCAGCAGTGTGGGCGGGAGTGGTTACGAGCAGTACTTC.

This chain joins TRBV9 and TRBJ2-1; 9 bases fit TRBD2. CDR3 length: 16 amino acids. Germline loops: CDR1 SGDLS, CDR2 YYNGEE. The J segment lost 4 bases and the V segment lost 6 bases, leaving 11 bases of the junction unmatched. In nucleotides, the CDR3 is TGTGCCAGCACCCCATCTCTAGCGGGGAAATACAATGAGCAGTTCTTC. The encoded protein is CASTPSLAGKYNEQFF.

The chain is built from TRBV2 and TRBJ1-5; tentative D call: TRBD1 (5 bases). The ends were cut back, 7 bases at V and 4 bases at J, with 20 bases in the middle. This CDR3 comprises 16 residues. Germline CDR1 is SNHLY and CDR2 is FYNNEI. CDR3 in amino acids: CASTPDRQRRNQPQHF. CDR3 bases: TGTGCCAGCACACCAGATCGACAGCGTAGAAATCAGCCCCAGCATTTT.

This clone was counted only a few times. The chain joins TRBV27 to TRBJ2-2; D call uncertain. Germline values: CDR1 MNHEY, CDR2 SMNVEV (reference sequence). Trimming removed 6 bases at V and 4 bases at J, with 15 bases between. There are 15 residues in the CDR3. The CDR3 loop is CASSPPQPSTGELFF. The CDR3 DNA is TGTGCCAGCAGCCCCCCTCAACCCAGCACCGGGGAGCTGTTTTTT.

This chain uses TRBV28 with TRBJ1-6; D is unresolved. Germline V gene sequence: CDR1 MDHEN, CDR2 SYDVKM. The CDR3 contains 12 residues. Trimming took 6 bases from V and 6 from J, leaving 6 bases between them. In DNA, the CDR3 is TGTGCCAGCAGGCAGCGTAATTCACCCCTCCACTTT. Its protein product is CASRQRNSPLHF.

This clone has just one count. The chain recombines TRBV28 with TRBJ2-4, with 9 bases matching TRBD2. Germline V lookup: CDR1 MDHEN, CDR2 SYDVKM. The V gene end was trimmed by 8 bases and the J gene end by 10 bases; junction bases not matched to a gene: 12. The CDR3 length is 14 residues. In DNA, the CDR3 is TGTGCCAGCCAGGGGCGGGGGACTAGCAGGATTCAGTACTTC. As protein: CASQGRGTSRIQYF. Using reference TRBV28 and TRBJ2-4 for the parts outside the CDR3, the full variable domain is DVKVTQSSRYLVKRTGEKVFLECVQDMDHENMFWYRQDPGLGLRLIYFSYDVKMKEKGDIPEGYSVSREKKERFSLILESASTNQTSMYLCASQGRGTSRIQYFGAGTRLSVL.

The sample holds a few counts of this clone. The J gene is TRBJ1-6, the V gene TRBV2; 7 bases fit TRBD1. Per germline, CDR1 SNHLY and CDR2 FYNNEI. The CDR3 covers 15 residues. V lost 3 bases and J lost 9; bases outside the gene matches: 8. The CDR3 region has the DNA TGTGCCAGCAGTGAGGGACAGTTCTCCGGTTCACCCCTCCACTTT. This codes for CASSEGQFSGSPLHF.

The CDR3 loop is CASSLGDRSTGELFF. The CDR3, as DNA: TGCGCCAGCAGCTTGGGCGACAGGAGCACCGGGGAGCTGTTTTTT. The chain couples TRBV5-1 to TRBJ2-2, with D possibly TRBD1 on 6 matching bases. Trimming took 0 bases from V and 4 from J, leaving 10 bases between them. From germline, CDR1 is SGHRS and CDR2 YFSETQ. CDR3 length equals 15 residues. Filled out from reference TRBV5-1 and TRBJ2-2, the complete variable domain reads KAGVTQTPRYLIKTRGQQVTLSCSPISGHRSVSWYQQTPGQGLQFLFEYFSETQRNKGNFPGRFSGRQFSNSRSEMNVSTLELGDSALYLCASSLGDRSTGELFFGEGSRLTVL.

CDR3 region: CASSLVFGNSYEQYF. The DNA of the CDR3 is TGTGCCAGCAGCTTAGTTTTCGGGAATTCCTACGAGCAGTACTTC. This rearrangement joins TRBV7-2 to TRBJ2-7; possibly TRBD2 for D (5 bases). The CDR3 has 15 residues. V lost 1 base, J lost 1 base, and 11 bases lay in between. CDR1 is SGHTA, CDR2 FQGNSA, per germline. Complete variable domain (other parts from reference TRBV7-2 and TRBJ2-7): GAGVSQSPSNKVTEKGKDVELRCDPISGHTALYWYRQSLGQGLEFLIYFQGNSAPDKSGLPSDRFSAERTGGSVSTLTIQRTQQEDSAVYLCASSLVFGNSYEQYFGPGTRLTVT.

This clone was counted between two and nine times. The chain carries TRBV27 and TRBJ2-7; tentatively, D is TRBD1 (6 bases). The CDR3 is 16 residues long. The germline gives CDR1 MNHEY, CDR2 SMNVEV (reference sequence). V gave up 2 bases and J gave up 5 bases, with 19 bases separating them. The CDR3: CASSLGLYRAKDEQYF. CDR3 nucleotide sequence: TGTGCCAGCAGTTTAGGCCTATACAGGGCCAAGGACGAGCAGTACTTC.

The chain uses TRBV27 and TRBJ2-7, with 16 nucleotides matching TRBD2. This CDR3 spans 14 amino acids. The V and J ends lost 4 bases and 9 bases, in that order; junction bases with no gene match: 3. Germline V gene sequence: CDR1 MNHEY, CDR2 SMNVEV (reference sequence). The CDR3 DNA reads TGTGCCAGCAGTTCAGGGACTAGCGGGAGGGCGCAGTACTTC. Protein: CASSSGTSGRAQYF.

The chain employs TRBV7-9 and TRBJ2-7; 10 bases fit TRBD2. CDR3 size: 13 residues. CDR1 and CDR2 (germline): SEHNR, FQNEAQ (reference sequence). The ends lost 8 bases at V and 3 bases at J; junction bases unmatched: 4. The DNA for the CDR3 is TGTGCCAGCTTACCTAGCGGGAGCTACGAGCAGTACTTC. The encoded protein is CASLPSGSYEQYF.

V and J are TRBV5-6 and TRBJ2-5, with 10 bases that match TRBD2. Germline CDR1 and CDR2: SGHDT and YYEEEE. The V segment lost 2 bases and the J segment 2 bases; nucleotides outside the gene matches: 6. The CDR3 is 16 amino acids. CDR3 DNA: TGTGCCAGCAGCTTCGGACTAGCGGATACACAAGAGACCCAGTACTTC. Protein sequence: CASSFGLADTQETQYF.